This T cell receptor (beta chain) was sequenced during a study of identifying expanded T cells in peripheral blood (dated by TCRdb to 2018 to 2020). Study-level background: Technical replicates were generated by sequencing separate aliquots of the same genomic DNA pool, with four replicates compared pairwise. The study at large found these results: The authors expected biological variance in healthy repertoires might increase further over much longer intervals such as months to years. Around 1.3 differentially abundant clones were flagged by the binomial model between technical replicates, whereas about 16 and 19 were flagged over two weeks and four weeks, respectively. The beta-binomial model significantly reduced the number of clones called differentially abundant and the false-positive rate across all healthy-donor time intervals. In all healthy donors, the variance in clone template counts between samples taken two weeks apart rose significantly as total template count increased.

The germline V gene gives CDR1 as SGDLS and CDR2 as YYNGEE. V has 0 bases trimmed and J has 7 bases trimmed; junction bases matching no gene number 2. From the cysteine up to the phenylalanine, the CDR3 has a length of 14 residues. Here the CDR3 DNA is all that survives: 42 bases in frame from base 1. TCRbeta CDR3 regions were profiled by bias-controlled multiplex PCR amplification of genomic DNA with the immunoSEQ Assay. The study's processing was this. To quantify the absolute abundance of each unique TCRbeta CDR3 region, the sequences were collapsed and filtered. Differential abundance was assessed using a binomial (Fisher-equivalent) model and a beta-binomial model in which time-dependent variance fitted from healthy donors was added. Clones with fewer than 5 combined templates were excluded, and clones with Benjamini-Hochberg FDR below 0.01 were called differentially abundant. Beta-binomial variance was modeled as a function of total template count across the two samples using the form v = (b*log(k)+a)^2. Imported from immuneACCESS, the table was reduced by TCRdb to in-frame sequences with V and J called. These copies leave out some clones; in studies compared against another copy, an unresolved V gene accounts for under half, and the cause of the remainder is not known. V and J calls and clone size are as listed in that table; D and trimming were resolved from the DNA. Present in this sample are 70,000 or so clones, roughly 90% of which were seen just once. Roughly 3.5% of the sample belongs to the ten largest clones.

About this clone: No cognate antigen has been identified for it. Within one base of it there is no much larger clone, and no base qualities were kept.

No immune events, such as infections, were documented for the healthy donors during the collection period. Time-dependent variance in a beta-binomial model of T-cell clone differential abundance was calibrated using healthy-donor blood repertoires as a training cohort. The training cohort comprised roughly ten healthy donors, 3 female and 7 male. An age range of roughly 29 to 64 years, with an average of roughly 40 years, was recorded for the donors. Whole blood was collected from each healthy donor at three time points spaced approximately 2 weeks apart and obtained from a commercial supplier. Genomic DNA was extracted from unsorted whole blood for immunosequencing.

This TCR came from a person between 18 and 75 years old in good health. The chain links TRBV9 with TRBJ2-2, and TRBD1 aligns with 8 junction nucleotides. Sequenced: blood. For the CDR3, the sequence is CASSVGQGIGELFF. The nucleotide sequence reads TGTGCCAGCAGCGTAGGACAGGGGATCGGGGAGCTGTTTTTT.